This passage covers 20 T cell receptor beta chains from one sample sequenced in a study of Graves' ophthalmopathy and Graves' hyperthyroidism. Beta-chain TCR CDR3 regions were amplified from RNA transcripts. HTBI primers were used in a first-round RT-PCR, which preceded a second-round multiplex PCR. One entry per CDR3 protein results from TCRdb running MiXCR on the multiplex PCR reads. The sample lists about 230,000 distinct CDR3 sequences; around 42% were seen once. Material for sequencing was peripheral blood. The receptors originated from an adult man with Graves' ophthalmopathy.

The chain links TRBV9 to TRBJ1-6, with no clear D. The germline V gene encodes CDR1 SGDLS and CDR2 YYNGEE. V lost 3 bases and J lost 9, with 10 bases in between. The CDR3 covers 13 residues. For the CDR3, the DNA is TGTGCCAGCAGCGCCAGACAATTTTCACCCCTCCACTTT. It yields the protein CASSARQFSPLHF.

This clonotype was counted between two and nine times. The chain is built from TRBV7-2 and TRBJ2-7; D possibly uses TRBD1 or TRBD2 (5 bases each). V was trimmed by 1 base and J by 2 bases, leaving 12 bases between them. The CDR3 runs to 15 residues. Germline CDR1 and CDR2: SGHTA and FQGNSA. CDR3 DNA sequence: TGTGCCAGCAGCTTAGACCGGGACCCGACCTACGAGCAGTACTTC. Translation gives CASSLDRDPTYEQYF.

This clonotype was seen more than once but under ten times. The chain carries TRBV9 and TRBJ1-6; TRBD1 aligns across 9 bases. The CDR3 totals 16 residues. Germline lookup yields CDR1 SGDLS and CDR2 YYNGEE. The J segment lost 8 bases and the V segment lost 4 bases, leaving 10 bases of the junction unmatched. This CDR3 reads CASSLTGTGSYSPLHF. The CDR3 DNA reads TGTGCCAGCAGCCTCACCGGGACAGGGTCTTATTCACCCCTCCACTTT.

This rearrangement joins TRBV7-8 to TRBJ2-2; the match to TRBD1 covers 7 bases. CDR1 is SGHVS, CDR2 FQNEAQ, per germline. The CDR3 totals 16 residues. V dropped 5 bases and J dropped 2; count of bases not matched to a gene: 8. Here the CDR3 reads CASSLQGWSNTGELFF. CDR3 nucleotide sequence: TGTGCCAGCAGCCTACAGGGGTGGAGTAACACCGGGGAGCTGTTTTTT.

The chain employs TRBV12-3 or TRBV12-4 and TRBJ1-1; perhaps TRBD1 as D (5 bases). Trimming shortened V by 8 bases and J by 1 base, and 23 bases separated the two germline ends. The CDR3 contains 17 residues. The CDR3 spells CASSPVGGRRGNTEAFF. The CDR3 DNA reads as TGTGCCAGCTCACCCGTCGGGGGACGTCGGGGGAACACTGAAGCTTTCTTT.

This clonotype was seen once. CDR3: CASSLELLGGETQYF. The CDR3 DNA is TGTGCCAGCAGCTTAGAATTACTGGGGGGAGAGACCCAGTACTTC. This chain joins TRBV11-2 and TRBJ2-5; D might be TRBD2 (6 bases). This CDR3 is built from 15 residues. Germline V gene sequence: CDR1 SGHAT, CDR2 FQNNGV. The V end was cut by 0 bases, the J end by 4 bases, with 12 bases between.

This rearrangement joins TRBV10-2 to TRBJ1-5, with D unclear. Germline CDR1 reads WSHSY; CDR2 reads SAAADI. The CDR3 covers 14 residues. Trimming removed 2 bases from V and 0 bases from J, with 5 bases in between. The CDR3 protein is CASSETASNQPQHF. In DNA, the CDR3 is TGCGCCAGCAGTGAGACAGCTAGCAATCAGCCCCAGCATTTT.

Comment on this clonotype: The CDR3 does not close with the conserved phenylalanine or tryptophan, likely indicating a read error. The DNA is omitted, as the CDR3 cannot be located on it reliably, and the CDR3 follows TCRdb's listing. The rearrangement joins TRBV25-1 to TRBJ1-4; the table assigns TRBD1, which was not confirmed against the DNA. The CDR3 numbers 13 amino acids, ends counted. The germline V gene has CDR1 MGHDK and CDR2 SYGVNS. CDR3 sequence reads: CASSDQTGPTTNY.

This clonotype has a handful of counts. The CDR3 sequence is CASSLARVDGRRVYEQYF. The CDR3 nucleotides are TGTGCCAGCAGCTTAGCCCGTGTGGACGGCAGGAGAGTCTACGAGCAGTACTTC. The rearrangement uses TRBV7-8 and TRBJ2-7; no clear D gene. The CDR3 has 18 amino acids. Per germline, CDR1 SGHVS and CDR2 FQNEAQ. V lost 0 bases, J lost 3 bases, and 21 bases lay in between.

The chain is built from TRBV12-3 or TRBV12-4 and TRBJ2-5; D tentatively fits TRBD1 or TRBD2 (6 bases each). The CDR3 is made up of 14 amino acids. With 6 bases removed from V and 5 bases from J, the gap between germline ends came to 16 bases. CDR3 DNA sequence: TGTGCCAGCAGACAAGATCAGGGGAGGGAGACCCAGTACTTC. Its protein product is CASRQDQGRETQYF.

The chain has TRBV9 and TRBJ1-4, with 8 bases identical to TRBD1. The CDR3 is made up of 16 amino acids. V lost 4 bases to trimming and J lost 0 bases; unmatched junction nucleotides: 5. The V gene's germline CDR1 is SGDLS and CDR2 YYNGEE. CDR3 DNA sequence: TGTGCCAGCAGCAAGGGACAGGCAGCAACTAATGAAAAACTGTTTTTT. This sequence encodes CASSKGQAATNEKLFF.

This clonotype was seen a handful of times. This chain's CDR3 is CASSWGGEQYF. The CDR3 DNA reads TGTGCCAGCAGCTGGGGGGGCGAGCAGTACTTC. The chain joins TRBV7-6 to TRBJ2-7, with 7 bases matching TRBD2. Germline V gives CDR1 SGHVS, CDR2 FNYEAQ. The CDR3 sequence is 11 residues long. V trimming: 4 bases; J trimming: 6 bases; junction bases outside the gene matches: 0.

The chain recombines TRBV15 with TRBJ1-3, with a tentative D call TRBD1 (5 bases). The CDR3 is 17 amino acids. With 2 bases removed from V and 4 bases from J, the gap between germline ends came to 18 bases. CDR1 is LNHNV, CDR2 YYDKDF, per germline (reference sequence). CDR3 nucleotide sequence: TGTGCCACCAGCAGACCCCCGGGGGTGGGGAGAGGAAACACCATATATTTT. Its protein product is CATSRPPGVGRGNTIYF.

This clonotype was seen once. This chain joins TRBV7-9 and TRBJ2-7; 14 nucleotides agree with TRBD2. The CDR3 sequence is 15 residues long. The J segment lost 7 bases and the V segment lost 5 bases, leaving 7 bases of the junction unmatched. Germline V gives CDR1 SEHNR, CDR2 FQNEAQ (reference sequence). This chain's CDR3 is CASSPTSGGAFEQYF. The CDR3 region has the DNA TGTGCCAGCAGCCCGACTAGCGGGGGGGCATTTGAGCAGTACTTC.

The chain recombines TRBV11-2 with TRBJ2-7; D uncertain. Germline lookup yields CDR1 SGHAT and CDR2 FQNNGV. Trimming stripped 1 base from V and 5 bases from J, with 9 bases between. There are 13 residues in the CDR3. CDR3 bases: TGTGCCAGCAGCTTAGGGTTTTGGGACGAGCAGTACTTC. Its protein is CASSLGFWDEQYF.

This clonotype has only a few counts. The V gene is TRBV7-9, the J gene TRBJ2-7; D perhaps matches TRBD1 (6 bases). Trimming removed 0 bases from V and 6 bases from J, with 15 bases in between. The CDR3 is 15 amino acids. Germline assignment: CDR1 SEHNR and CDR2 FQNEAQ (reference sequence). CDR3 nucleotide sequence: TGTGCCAGCAGCTTAGCGACAGGCCATGCGCTCGAGCAGTACTTC. This codes for CASSLATGHALEQYF. Full variable domain (missing parts from reference TRBV7-9 and TRBJ2-7): DTGVSQNPRHKITKRGQNVTFRCDPISEHNRLYWYRQTLGQGPEFLTYFQNEAQLEKSRLLSDRFSAERPKGSFSTLEIQRTEQGDSAMYLCASSLATGHALEQYFGPGTRLTVT.

The gene calls are TRBV5-8 and TRBJ2-2; 11 nucleotides line up with TRBD1. V shed 3 bases, J shed 4 bases, and the junction held 5 bases outside the gene matches. Germline V gene sequence: CDR1 SGHTS, CDR2 YDEGEE. This CDR3 comprises 16 residues. The CDR3 coding sequence is TGTGCCAGCAGCTCGCCGGGACAGGGGGTCACCGGGGAGCTGTTTTTT. Encoded protein: CASSSPGQGVTGELFF.

The rearrangement joins TRBV29-1 to TRBJ2-5; a possible D gene is TRBD2 (6 bases). The DNA end is a closer match to TRBJ2-1, so the J assignment may be wrong. Germline V lookup: CDR1 SQVTM, CDR2 ANQGSEA. This CDR3 comprises 12 residues. The CDR3: CSALGLSNEQFF. CDR3 sequence (DNA): TGCAGCGCCCTGGGACTTTCCAATGAGCAGTTCTTC.

As for this clonotype: One base away lies a much larger clone, so this may be a sequencing read error. In DNA form, the CDR3 reads TGTGCCAGCAGCACTCGGACGGAACGCACTGGAGCTTTCTTT. Its translation: CASSTRTERTGAFF. The chain combines TRBV7-4 with TRBJ1-1; D is undetermined. Germline V gene data show CDR1 as SGHVT and CDR2 as SQSDAQ. The CDR3 is 14 amino acids. The complete variable domain, with remaining parts taken from reference TRBV7-4 and TRBJ1-1, reads GAGVSQSPRYKVAKRGRDVALRCDSISGHVTLYWYRQTLGQGSEVLTYSQSDAQRDKSGRPSGRFSAERPERSVSTLKIQRTEQGDSAVYLCASSTRTERTGAFFGQGTRLTVV.

In its sample, this clonotype was seen many times. V gene TRBV20-1 combines with J gene TRBJ1-2, with D perhaps TRBD1 (6 bases). The CDR3 length is 15 residues. CDR1 and CDR2 (germline): DFQATT, SNEGSKA (reference sequence). Trimming pared 0 bases from V and 6 bases from J, leaving 17 bases between. In nucleotides, the CDR3 is TGCAGTGCTAGAGAGCTGGGGGGGCGGCTCGATGGCTACACCTTC. Protein: CSARELGGRLDGYTF.